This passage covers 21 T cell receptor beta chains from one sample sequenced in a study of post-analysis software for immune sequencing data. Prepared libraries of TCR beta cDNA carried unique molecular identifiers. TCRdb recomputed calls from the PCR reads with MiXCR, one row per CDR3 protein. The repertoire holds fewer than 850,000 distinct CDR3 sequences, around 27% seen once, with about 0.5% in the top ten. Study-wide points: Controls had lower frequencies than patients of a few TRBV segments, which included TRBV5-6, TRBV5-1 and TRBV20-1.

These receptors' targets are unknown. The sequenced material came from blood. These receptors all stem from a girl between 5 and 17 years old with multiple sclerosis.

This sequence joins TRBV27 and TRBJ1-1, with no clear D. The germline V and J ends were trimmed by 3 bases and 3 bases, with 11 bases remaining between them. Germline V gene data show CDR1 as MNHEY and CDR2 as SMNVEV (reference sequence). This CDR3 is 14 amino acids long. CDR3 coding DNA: TGTGCCAGCAGTTTCCAGGCCGGAGACACTGAAGCTTTCTTT. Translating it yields CASSFQAGDTEAFF.

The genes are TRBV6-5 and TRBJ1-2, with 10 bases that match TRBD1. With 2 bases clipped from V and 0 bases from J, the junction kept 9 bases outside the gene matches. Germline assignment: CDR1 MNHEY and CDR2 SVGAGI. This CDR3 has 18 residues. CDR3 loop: CASSYNPGTGETNYGYTF. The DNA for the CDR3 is TGTGCCAGCAGTTACAACCCCGGGACAGGGGAAACTAACTATGGCTACACCTTC.

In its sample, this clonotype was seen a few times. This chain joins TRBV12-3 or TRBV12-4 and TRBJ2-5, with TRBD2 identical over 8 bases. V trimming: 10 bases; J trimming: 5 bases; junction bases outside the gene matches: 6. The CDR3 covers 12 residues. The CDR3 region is CATSGSYETQYF. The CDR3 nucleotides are TGTGCCACGAGCGGGAGTTACGAGACCCAGTACTTC.

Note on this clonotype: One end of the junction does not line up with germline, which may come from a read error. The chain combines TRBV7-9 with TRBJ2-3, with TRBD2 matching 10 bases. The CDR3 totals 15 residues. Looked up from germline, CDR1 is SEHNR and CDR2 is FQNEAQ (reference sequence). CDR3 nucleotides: TGTGCCAGCAGCTCTAGCGGGGGACTCACAGATACGCAGTGTTTT. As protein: CASSSSGGLTDTQCF.

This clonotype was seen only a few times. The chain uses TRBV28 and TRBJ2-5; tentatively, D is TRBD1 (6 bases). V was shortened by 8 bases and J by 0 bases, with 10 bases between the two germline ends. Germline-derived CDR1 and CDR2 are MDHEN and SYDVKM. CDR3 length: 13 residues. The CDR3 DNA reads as TGTGCCAGCCTAAGGGGGTACCAAGAGACCCAGTACTTC. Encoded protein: CASLRGYQETQYF.

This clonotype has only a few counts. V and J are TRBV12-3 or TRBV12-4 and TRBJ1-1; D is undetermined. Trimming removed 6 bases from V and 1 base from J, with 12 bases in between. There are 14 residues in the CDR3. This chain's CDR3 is CASSAPGQNTEAFF. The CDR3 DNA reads TGTGCCAGCAGCGCCCCCGGGCAGAACACTGAAGCTTTCTTT.

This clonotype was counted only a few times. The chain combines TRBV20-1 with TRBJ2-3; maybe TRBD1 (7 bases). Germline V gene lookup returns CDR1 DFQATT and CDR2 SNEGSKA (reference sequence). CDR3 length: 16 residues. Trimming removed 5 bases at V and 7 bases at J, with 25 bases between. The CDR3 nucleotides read TGCAGTGCTGAGTATCCGGGACAGATTGGGAGGAATACGCAGTATTTT. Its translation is CSAEYPGQIGRNTQYF.

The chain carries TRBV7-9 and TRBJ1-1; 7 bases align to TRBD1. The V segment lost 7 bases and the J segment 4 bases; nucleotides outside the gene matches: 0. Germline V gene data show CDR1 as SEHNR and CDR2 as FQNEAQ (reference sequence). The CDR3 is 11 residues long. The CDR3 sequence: CASNRGTEAFF. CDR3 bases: TGTGCCAGCAACAGGGGCACTGAAGCTTTCTTT. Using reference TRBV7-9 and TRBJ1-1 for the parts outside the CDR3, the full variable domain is DTGVSQNPRHKITKRGQNVTFRCDPISEHNRLYWYRQTLGQGPEFLTYFQNEAQLEKSRLLSDRFSAERPKGSFSTLEIQRTEQGDSAMYLCASNRGTEAFFGQGTRLTVV.

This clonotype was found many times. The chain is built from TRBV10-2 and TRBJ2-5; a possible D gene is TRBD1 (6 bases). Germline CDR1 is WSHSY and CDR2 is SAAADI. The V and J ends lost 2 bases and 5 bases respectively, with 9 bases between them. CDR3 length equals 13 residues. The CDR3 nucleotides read TGCGCCAGCAGTGAGGCAGGGGTCGAGACCCAGTACTTC. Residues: CASSEAGVETQYF.

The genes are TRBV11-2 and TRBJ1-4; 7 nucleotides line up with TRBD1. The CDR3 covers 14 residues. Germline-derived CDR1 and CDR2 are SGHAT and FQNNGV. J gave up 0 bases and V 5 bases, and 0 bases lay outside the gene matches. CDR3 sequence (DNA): TGTGCCAGCAGCGACAGGGCAACTAATGAAAAACTGTTTTTT. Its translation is CASSDRATNEKLFF.

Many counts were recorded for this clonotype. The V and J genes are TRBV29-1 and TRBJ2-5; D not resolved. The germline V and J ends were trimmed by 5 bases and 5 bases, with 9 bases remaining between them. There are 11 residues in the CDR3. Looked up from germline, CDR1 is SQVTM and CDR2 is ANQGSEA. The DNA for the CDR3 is TGCAGCGTTCGACTTGGGGAGACCCAGTACTTC. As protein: CSVRLGETQYF.

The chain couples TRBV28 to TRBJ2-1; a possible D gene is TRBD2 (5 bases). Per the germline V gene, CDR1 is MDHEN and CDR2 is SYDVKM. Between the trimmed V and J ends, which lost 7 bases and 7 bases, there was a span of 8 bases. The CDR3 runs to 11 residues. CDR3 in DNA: TGTGCCAGCACCCCGGGGAATGAGCAGTTCTTC. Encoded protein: CASTPGNEQFF. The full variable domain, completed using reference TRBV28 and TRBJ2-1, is DVKVTQSSRYLVKRTGEKVFLECVQDMDHENMFWYRQDPGLGLRLIYFSYDVKMKEKGDIPEGYSVSREKKERFSLILESASTNQTSMYLCASTPGNEQFFGPGTRLTVL.

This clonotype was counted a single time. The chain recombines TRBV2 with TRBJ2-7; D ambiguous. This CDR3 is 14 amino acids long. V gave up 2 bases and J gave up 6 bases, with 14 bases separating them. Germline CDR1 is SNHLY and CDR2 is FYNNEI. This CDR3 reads CASSEWKGLGEQYF. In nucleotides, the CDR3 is TGTGCCAGCAGTGAATGGAAGGGTTTGGGCGAGCAGTACTTC.

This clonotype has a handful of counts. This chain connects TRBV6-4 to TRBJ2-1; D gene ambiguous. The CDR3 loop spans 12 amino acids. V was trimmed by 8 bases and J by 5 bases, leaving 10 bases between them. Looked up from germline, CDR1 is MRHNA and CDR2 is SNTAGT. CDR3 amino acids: CASRSVNNEQFF. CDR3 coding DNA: TGTGCCAGCCGGAGCGTCAACAATGAGCAGTTCTTC.

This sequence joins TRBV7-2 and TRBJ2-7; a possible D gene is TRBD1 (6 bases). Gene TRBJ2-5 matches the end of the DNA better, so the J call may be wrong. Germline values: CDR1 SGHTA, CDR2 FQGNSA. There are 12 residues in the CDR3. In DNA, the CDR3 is TGTGCCAGCAGCCAGGGGATCGGGACCCAGTACTTC. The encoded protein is CASSQGIGTQYF.

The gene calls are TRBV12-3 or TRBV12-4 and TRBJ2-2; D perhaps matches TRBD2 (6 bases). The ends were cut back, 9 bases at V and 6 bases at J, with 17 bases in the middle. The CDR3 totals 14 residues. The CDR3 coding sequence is TGTGCCAGTAGGGGACTGGGGGAGGCCGGGGAGCTGTTTTTT. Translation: CASRGLGEAGELFF.

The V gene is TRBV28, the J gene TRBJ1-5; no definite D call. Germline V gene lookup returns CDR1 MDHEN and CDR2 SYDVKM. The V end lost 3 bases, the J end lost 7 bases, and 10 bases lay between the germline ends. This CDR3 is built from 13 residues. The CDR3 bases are TGTGCCAGCAGTTTGCTCACGGGGCAGCCCCAGCATTTT. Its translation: CASSLLTGQPQHF. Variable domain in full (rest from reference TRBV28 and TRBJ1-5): DVKVTQSSRYLVKRTGEKVFLECVQDMDHENMFWYRQDPGLGLRLIYFSYDVKMKEKGDIPEGYSVSREKKERFSLILESASTNQTSMYLCASSLLTGQPQHFGDGTRLSIL.

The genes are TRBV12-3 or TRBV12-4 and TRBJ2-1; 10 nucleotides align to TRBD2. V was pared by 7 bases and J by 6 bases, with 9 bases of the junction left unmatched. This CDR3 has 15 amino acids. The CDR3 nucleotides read TGTGCCAGCACCCCCTGGCTAGCGGGAGTCAATGAGCAGTTCTTC. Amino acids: CASTPWLAGVNEQFF.

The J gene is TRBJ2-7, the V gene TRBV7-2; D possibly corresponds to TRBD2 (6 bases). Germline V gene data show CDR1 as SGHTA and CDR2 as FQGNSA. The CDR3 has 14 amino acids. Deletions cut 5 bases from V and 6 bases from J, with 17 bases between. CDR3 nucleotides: TGTGCCAGCAGCCCAATAGGAGGGGCCCTCGAGCAGTACTTC. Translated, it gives CASSPIGGALEQYF.

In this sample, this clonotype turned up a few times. In DNA form, the CDR3 reads TGTGCCAGTAGAACCGAGGGGGCCAATCAGCCCCAGCATTTT. The encoded protein is CASRTEGANQPQHF. The chain couples TRBV19 to TRBJ1-5; 7 bases align to TRBD1. CDR3 size: 14 residues. The V and J ends lost 6 bases and 3 bases, in that order; junction bases with no gene match: 5. Germline values: CDR1 LNHDA, CDR2 SQIVND (reference sequence). Filled out from reference TRBV19 and TRBJ1-5, the complete variable domain reads DGGITQSPKYLFRKEGQNVTLSCEQNLNHDAMYWYRQDPGQGLRLIYYSQIVNDFQKGDIAEGYSVSREKKESFPLTVTSAQKNPTAFYLCASRTEGANQPQHFGDGTRLSIL.

The CDR3 DNA reads as TGTGCCAGCAGGTACCCCAATTCGGGACAGGATCGGTCTGGAAACACCATATATTTT. Protein: CASRYPNSGQDRSGNTIYF. This chain uses TRBV12-3 or TRBV12-4 with TRBJ1-3; 8 positions match TRBD1. With V trimmed by 6 bases and J by 1 base, 17 bases remained unmatched. CDR3 length: 19 residues.